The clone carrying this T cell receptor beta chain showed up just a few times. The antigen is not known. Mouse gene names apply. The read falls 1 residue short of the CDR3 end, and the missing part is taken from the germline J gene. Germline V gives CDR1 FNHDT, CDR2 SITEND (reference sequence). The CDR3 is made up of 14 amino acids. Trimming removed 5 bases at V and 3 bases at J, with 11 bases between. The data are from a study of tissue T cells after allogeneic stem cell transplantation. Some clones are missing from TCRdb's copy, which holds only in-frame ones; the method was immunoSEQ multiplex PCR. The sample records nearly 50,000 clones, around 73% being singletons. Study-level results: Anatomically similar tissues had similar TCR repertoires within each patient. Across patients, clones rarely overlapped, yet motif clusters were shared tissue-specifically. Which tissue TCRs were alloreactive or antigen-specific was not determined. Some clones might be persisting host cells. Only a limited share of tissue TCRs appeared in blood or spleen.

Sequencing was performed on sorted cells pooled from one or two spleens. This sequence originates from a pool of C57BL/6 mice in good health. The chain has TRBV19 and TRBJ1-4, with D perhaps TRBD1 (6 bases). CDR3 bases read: TGTGCCAGCAGCCCCGGGACAACCAACGAAAGATTATTT. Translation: CASSPGTTNERLF. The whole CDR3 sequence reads CASSPGTTNERLFF.